Shown below are 17 T cell receptor beta chains from a single sample sequenced in a study of post-analysis software for immune sequencing data. Unique molecular identifiers featured in each of the TCR beta cDNA libraries. TCRdb re-derived calls from the PCR reads in MiXCR, one entry per CDR3 protein. The repertoire has around 700,000 distinct CDR3 sequences, over 45% of them found once; the top ten carry approximately 11%. General study findings and limits: Compared with controls, patients had more of about five TRBV segments, including TRBV5-6, TRBV5-1 and TRBV20-1.

Their antigens are not known. Sequenced sample: blood. All receptors derive from a girl aged 2-10 years with multiple sclerosis.

The rearrangement links TRBV11-2 to TRBJ2-6, with D perhaps TRBD1 (5 bases). Germline V gives CDR1 SGHAT, CDR2 FQNNGV. Trimming took off 1 base at V and 0 bases at J, with 13 bases between the two ends. This CDR3 is 18 amino acids long. CDR3 sequence: CASSLGGRVVSGANVLTF. The CDR3 bases are TGTGCCAGCAGCTTAGGTGGCAGGGTTGTCTCTGGGGCCAACGTCCTGACTTTC.

On this clonotype itself: The junction does not match germline at one end; this may be a read error. DNA for the CDR3: TGTGCCAGCAGCCAGAACCAGAGGTCTGGGGCCAACGTCCGGACTTTC. Translated: CASSQNQRSGANVRTF. The V call is TRBV4-2, the J call TRBJ2-6; TRBD1 is a possible D gene (5 bases). The CDR3 length is 16 residues. From germline, CDR1 is LGHNA and CDR2 YNFKEQ.

The chain has TRBV29-1 and TRBJ1-1; no firm D call. V dropped 6 bases and J dropped 0 bases, with 11 bases sitting between them. The CDR3 is made up of 13 amino acids. Germline lookup yields CDR1 SQVTM and CDR2 ANQGSEA. CDR3 residues: CSVAPQVNTEAFF. As DNA, the CDR3 is TGCAGCGTCGCACCACAAGTGAACACTGAAGCTTTCTTT.

This chain uses TRBV29-1 with TRBJ2-1; TRBD2 matches 7 bases. There are 15 residues in the CDR3. CDR1 is SQVTM, CDR2 ANQGSEA, per germline. After removal of 6 bases from V and 6 bases from J, the junction contained 14 bases not matched to a gene. The DNA for the CDR3 is TGCAGCGTAATGGGGGGGGACCCGTCTGTCAATGAGCAGTTCTTC. This encodes CSVMGGDPSVNEQFF.

J is TRBJ1-1 and V is TRBV12-3 or TRBV12-4; TRBD1 agrees at 7 bases. The CDR3 contains 14 residues. Trimming at V came to 7 bases and at J to 0 bases, leaving 5 bases not matched to a gene. The DNA of the CDR3 is TGTGCCAGCACGAGGGGGCCAGTGAACACTGAAGCTTTCTTT. Translated, it gives CASTRGPVNTEAFF.

This clonotype came up a few times. V is TRBV7-2 and J is TRBJ1-2; TRBD1 is a possible D gene (5 bases). V was clipped by 2 bases and J by 6 bases, with 16 bases between them. From germline, CDR1 is SGHTA and CDR2 FQGNSA. The CDR3 extends over 15 amino acids. The CDR3 sequence is CASSLPHLPGDGYTF. As DNA, the CDR3 is TGTGCCAGCAGCTTACCCCACCTTCCGGGGGATGGCTACACCTTC. The complete variable domain, with remaining parts taken from reference TRBV7-2 and TRBJ1-2, reads GAGVSQSPSNKVTEKGKDVELRCDPISGHTALYWYRQSLGQGLEFLIYFQGNSAPDKSGLPSDRFSAERTGGSVSTLTIQRTQQEDSAVYLCASSLPHLPGDGYTFGSGTRLTVV.

This chain joins TRBV10-2 and TRBJ2-7; 16 nucleotides line up with TRBD2. The germline gives CDR1 WSHSY, CDR2 SAAADI. The CDR3 totals 15 residues. V was clipped by 7 bases and J by 5 bases; unmatched bases: 5. CDR3 DNA sequence: TGCGCCAGCAAAGGGACTAGCGGGAGGGTCCACGAGCAGTACTTC. Translation: CASKGTSGRVHEQYF.

This chain connects TRBV6-5 to TRBJ2-7; perhaps TRBD2 as D (5 bases). CDR3 length: 16 residues. Germline V lookup: CDR1 MNHEY, CDR2 SVGAGI. Deletions cut 2 bases from V and 0 bases from J, with 14 bases between. CDR3 coding DNA: TGTGCCAGCAGTTACGAGGGAGAAAGTGGCTCCTACGAGCAGTACTTC. Its protein product is CASSYEGESGSYEQYF.

The rearrangement uses TRBV6-5 and TRBJ2-3; D remains unclear. V gave up 2 bases and J gave up 0 bases, with 9 bases separating them. Germline V gene data show CDR1 as MNHEY and CDR2 as SVGAGI. The length of the CDR3 is 15 residues. The CDR3 here is CASSYGWVSTDTQYF. DNA for the CDR3: TGTGCCAGCAGTTACGGATGGGTTAGCACAGATACGCAGTATTTT.

This clonotype was seen more than once but under ten times. V and J are TRBV10-3 and TRBJ2-1; D could derive from TRBD1 or TRBD2 (6 bases each). Germline V lookup: CDR1 ENHRY, CDR2 SYGVKD. CDR3 length equals 13 residues. Trimming took off 4 bases at V and 8 bases at J, with 12 bases between the two ends. The CDR3 here is CAISGGAGDEQFF. CDR3 DNA sequence: TGTGCCATCAGTGGGGGGGCTGGTGATGAGCAGTTCTTC.

The chain recombines TRBV25-1 with TRBJ2-7, with D perhaps matching TRBD1 or TRBD2 (5 bases each). Near its end, the DNA agrees better with TRBJ2-5, so the J call may be wrong. The CDR3 is made up of 14 amino acids. Looked up from germline, CDR1 is MGHDK and CDR2 is SYGVNS. Here the CDR3 reads CASSEYGTGETQYF. The CDR3 DNA is TGTGCCAGCAGTGAATACGGGACGGGAGAGACCCAGTACTTC.

The chain has TRBV29-1 and TRBJ2-3; D is perhaps TRBD1 (7 bases). This CDR3 has 13 amino acids. The germline V and J ends were trimmed by 4 bases and 3 bases, with 11 bases remaining between them. Germline CDR1 and CDR2: SQVTM and ANQGSEA. CDR3 sequence (DNA): TGCAGCGTTGTGACAGGGAGGACAGATACGCAGTATTTT. Amino acids: CSVVTGRTDTQYF.

The chain employs TRBV6-5 and TRBJ2-6; D might be TRBD1 or TRBD2, each matching 5 bases. The CDR3 loop spans 15 amino acids. Germline CDR1 reads MNHEY; CDR2 reads SVGAGI. V lost 8 bases and J 2 bases, leaving 13 bases between the germline ends. The CDR3, as DNA: TGTGCCAGCTCCCCTCCGGGGCCTGGGGCCAACGTCCTGACTTTC. Translating it yields CASSPPGPGANVLTF.

Regarding this clonotype: At one boundary the junction diverges from the germline segment, which might be a read error. The chain couples TRBV12-3 or TRBV12-4 to TRBJ2-5; 11 bases are a match to TRBD2. CDR3 size: 14 residues. The CDR3 nucleotides read TGCGCCATCATAGCGGGGGGGACGTGGAATGAGCAGTACTTC. It specifies CAIIAGGTWNEQYF.

This chain links TRBV10-3 with TRBJ2-6; 7 nucleotides line up with TRBD2. Germline V lookup: CDR1 ENHRY, CDR2 SYGVKD. CDR3 size: 16 residues. The V gene end was trimmed by 2 bases and the J gene end by 4 bases; junction bases not matched to a gene: 5. CDR3 residues: CAISEGEGSGANVLTF. CDR3 bases: TGTGCCATCAGTGAGGGGGAGGGCTCCGGGGCCAACGTCCTGACTTTC.

This clonotype was recorded once. CDR3 sequence: CASGSAGALNTEAFF. CDR3 bases: TGTGCCAGCGGGTCTGCGGGGGCGTTGAACACTGAAGCTTTCTTT. The chain carries TRBV6-2 or TRBV6-3 and TRBJ1-1, with D maybe TRBD1 (6 bases). The CDR3 totals 15 residues. The ends were cut back, 8 bases at V and 0 bases at J, with 16 bases in the middle. In germline, CDR1 is MNHEY, CDR2 SVGEGT.

The rearrangement links TRBV28 to TRBJ2-5; 7 bases line up with TRBD1. The DNA end is a closer match to TRBJ2-7, so the J assignment may be wrong. The CDR3 loop spans 13 amino acids. Germline CDR1 MDHEN, CDR2 SYDVKM. This CDR3 reads CASTPGQFYEQYF. The DNA of the CDR3 is TGTGCCAGCACCCCGGGACAGTTCTACGAGCAGTACTTC.